This T cell receptor beta chain comes out of a study of blood T cells in healthy people across ages. Study-wide results and limits: Age showed a roughly linear inverse relationship with TCR beta diversity per million T cells. A greater number of naive CD4+ cells and higher diversity distinguished long-lived donors from aged donors.

About this clonotype: Its antigen remains unidentified.

V trimming: 5 bases; J trimming: 7 bases; junction bases outside the gene matches: 16. Germline V gives CDR1 SGHTA, CDR2 FQGTGA. This CDR3 is 18 amino acids long. The authors ran a second PCR of about 6 to 11 cycles using a sample-barcoded 5' primer and a J-beta primer mix. Tagging of each cDNA molecule was performed by a template-switch adaptor with 12 random nucleotides. A single record per CDR3 protein comes from TCRdb applying MiXCR to the 5' RACE reads. The top ten clones hold 20% to 25% of a sample with fewer than 900,000 distinct CDR3 sequences, 35% to 45% of them seen once. The sequence was obtained from a woman aged 60-70 years in good health. The rearrangement uses TRBV7-3 and TRBJ2-3; 12 bases line up with TRBD2. Specimen: blood. Here the CDR3 DNA reads TGTGCCAGCAGCCTTCTCGGGCTAGCGGGGGGGGAGATTAATACGCAGTATTTT. Residues: CASSLLGLAGGEINTQYF.